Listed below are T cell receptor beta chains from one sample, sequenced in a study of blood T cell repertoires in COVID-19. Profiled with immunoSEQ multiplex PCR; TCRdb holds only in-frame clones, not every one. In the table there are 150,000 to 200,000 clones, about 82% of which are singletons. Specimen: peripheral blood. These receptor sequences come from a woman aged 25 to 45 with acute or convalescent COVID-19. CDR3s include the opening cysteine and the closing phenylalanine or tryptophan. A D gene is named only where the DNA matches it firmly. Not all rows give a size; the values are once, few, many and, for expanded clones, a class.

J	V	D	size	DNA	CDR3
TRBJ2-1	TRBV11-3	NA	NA	TGTGCCGGTTTCCCAAATAGTGAGCAGTTCTTC	CAGFPNSEQFF
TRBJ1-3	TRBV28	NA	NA	TGTGCCAGCAGGCCGACAGCCCAGAGCTCTGGAAACACCATATATTTT	CASRPTAQSSGNTIYF
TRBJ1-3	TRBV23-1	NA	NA	TGCGCCAGCAGTCCGAGTGGAAACACCATATATTTT	CASSPSGNTIYF
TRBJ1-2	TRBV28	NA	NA	TGTGCCAGCAGTTTATCAGGGTTTAGCTACACCTTC	CASSLSGFSYTF
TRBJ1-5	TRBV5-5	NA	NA	TGTGCCAGCAGCATACTACAGGAACTTCTAGTTAATCAGCCCCAGCATTTT	CASSILQELLVNQPQHF
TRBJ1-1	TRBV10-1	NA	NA	TGCGCCAGCAGTGAGCATTTGGAGGACACTGAAGCTTTCTTT	CASSEHLEDTEAFF
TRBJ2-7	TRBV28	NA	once	TGTGCCAGCAGTAAATCTCCCTACGAGCAGTACTTC	CASSKSPYEQYF
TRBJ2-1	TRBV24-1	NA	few	TGTGCCACCAGTTCTCCGGTTTCCTACAATGAGCAGTTCTTC	CATSSPVSYNEQFF
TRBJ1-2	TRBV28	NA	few	TGTGCCAGCAGTCTCACCGACCTCCGGTACAGGGCCTATGGCTACACCTTC	CASSLTDLRYRAYGYTF
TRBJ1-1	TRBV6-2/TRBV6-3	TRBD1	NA	TGTGCCAGCAGTTACAACTGGGGGACAGCAAGTAACACTGAAGCTTTCTTT	CASSYNWGTASNTEAFF
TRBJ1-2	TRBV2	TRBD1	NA	TGTGCCAAGCGGACAGGGGACTATGGCTACACCTTC	CAKRTGDYGYTF
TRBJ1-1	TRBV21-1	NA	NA	TGTGCCAGCAGTTGGTTAAAGGGGGCGCAGGGCACTGAAGCTTTCTTT	CASSWLKGAQGTEAFF
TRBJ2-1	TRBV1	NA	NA	TGCACCAGCAGCGGGTTTACAGGGGTGGAGCAGTTCTTC	CTSSGFTGVEQFF
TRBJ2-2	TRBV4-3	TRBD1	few	TGCGCCAGCAGCCCCCTCACAGGGGGCGCCGACACCGGGGAGCTGTTTTTT	CASSPLTGGADTGELFF
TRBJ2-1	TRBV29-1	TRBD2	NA	TGCAGCGTTGAAGATTTGCGCGGGGGAAAGCAGTTCTTC	CSVEDLRGGKQFF
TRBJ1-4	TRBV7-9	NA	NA	TGTGCCAGCAGCTCCATTTATGGGGGCCCTAATGAAAAACTGTTTTTT	CASSSIYGGPNEKLFF
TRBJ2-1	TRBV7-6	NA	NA	TGTGCCAGCAGCTTAACTACCAGCAATGAGCAGTTCTTC	CASSLTTSNEQFF
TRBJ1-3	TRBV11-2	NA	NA	TGTGCCAGCAGCTTCTTGGCCTCCTCTGGAAACACCATATATTTT	CASSFLASSGNTIYF
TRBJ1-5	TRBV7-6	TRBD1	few	TGTGCCAGCAGTCCCGGGACAGGAGCTAATCAGCCCCAGCATTTT	CASSPGTGANQPQHF
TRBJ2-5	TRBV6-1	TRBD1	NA	TGTGCCAGCAGTGAAGGGCCAGGGGGTCAAGAGACCCAGTACTTC	CASSEGPGGQETQYF
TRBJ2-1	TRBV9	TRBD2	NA	TGTGCCAGCAGCCTTAGCGGGGGGGCCGGCTCCGACAATGAGCAGTTCTTC	CASSLSGGAGSDNEQFF
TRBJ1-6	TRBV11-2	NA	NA	TGTGCCAGCAGCTGGTCAGCAACAGGGAATAATTCACCCCTCCACTTT	CASSWSATGNNSPLHF
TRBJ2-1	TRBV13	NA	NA	TGTGCCAGCAGCTTAGGGCAGGGTCGGAACAATGAGCAGTTCTTC	CASSLGQGRNNEQFF
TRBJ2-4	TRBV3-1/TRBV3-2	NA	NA	TGTGCCAGCAGCCAAGCCACTAGGGTCCTAGCCAAAAACATTCAGTACTTC	CASSQATRVLAKNIQYF
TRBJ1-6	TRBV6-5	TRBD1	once	TGTGCCAGCCTTGATCCGGACAGGGGCAATTCACCCCTCCACTTT	CASLDPDRGNSPLHF
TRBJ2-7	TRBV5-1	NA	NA	TGCGCCAGCAGCTTGTGGCAGGGTGGCGAGCAGTACTTC	CASSLWQGGEQYF
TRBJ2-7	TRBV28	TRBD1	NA	TGTGCCAGCAGTTTTGTCCCGGGACAGGGGGCCCTTTCCTACGAGCAGTACTTC	CASSFVPGQGALSYEQYF
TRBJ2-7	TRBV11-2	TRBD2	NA	TGTGCCAGCAGCTTTAGCGGGAGGAGCTACGAGCAGTACTTC	CASSFSGRSYEQYF
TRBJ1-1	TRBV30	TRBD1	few	TGTGCCTGCCCGGGACAGGGTTCAATTGAAGCTTTCTTT	CACPGQGSIEAFF
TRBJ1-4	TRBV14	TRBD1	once	TGTGCCAGCAGCCAAGGCAGGGGGGCGATCGGGGGACTGTTTTTT	CASSQGRGAIGGLFF
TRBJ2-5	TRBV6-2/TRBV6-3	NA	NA	TGTGCCAGCAGTTTTATTCAAGAGACCCAGTACTTC	CASSFIQETQYF
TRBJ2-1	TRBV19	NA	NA	TGTGCCAGTAGCCCCGGGATTGGTGAGCAGTTCTTC	CASSPGIGEQFF
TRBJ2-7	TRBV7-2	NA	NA	TGTGCCAGCAGCTTTGACTCACACTCCTACGAGCAGTACTTC	CASSFDSHSYEQYF
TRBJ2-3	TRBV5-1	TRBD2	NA	TGCGCCAGCAGCCGGGACTACCAGAGCATGGATACGCAGTATTTT	CASSRDYQSMDTQYF
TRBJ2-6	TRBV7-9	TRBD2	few	TGTGCCAGCAGCTCCCCCCCCGGGAGGGGCTACTCTGGGGCCAACGTCCTGACTTTC	CASSSPPGRGYSGANVLTF
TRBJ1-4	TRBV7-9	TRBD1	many	TGTGCCAGCAGCTTAGCCCCGACAGGGTCTGGGGAAAAACTGTTTTTT	CASSLAPTGSGEKLFF
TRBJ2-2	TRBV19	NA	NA	TGTGCCAGTAGTTTGTTAGGGACTTCGAACACCGGGGAGCTGTTTTTT	CASSLLGTSNTGELFF
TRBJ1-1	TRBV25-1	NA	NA	TGTGCCAGCAGTGAAACCGGGGGGGGGACTGAAGCTTTCTTT	CASSETGGGTEAFF
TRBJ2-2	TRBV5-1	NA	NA	TGCGCCAGCAGCCGCGGCAGGGCCAACACCGGGGAGCTGTTTTTT	CASSRGRANTGELFF
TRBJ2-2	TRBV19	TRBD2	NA	TGTGCCAGCTTTCGTGGGACTAGGGGCACCGGGGAGCTGTTTTTT	CASFRGTRGTGELFF
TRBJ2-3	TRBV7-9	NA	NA	TGTGCCAGCATAGGGAGTTCAGATACGCAGTATTTT	CASIGSSDTQYF
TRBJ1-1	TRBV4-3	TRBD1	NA	TGCGCCAGCAGCCACAATGCCAGGGGGGACACTGAAGCTTTCTTT	CASSHNARGDTEAFF
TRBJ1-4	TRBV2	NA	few	TGTGCCAGCATGGGACACCTAAATGAAAAACTGTTTTTT	CASMGHLNEKLFF
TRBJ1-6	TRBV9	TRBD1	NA	TGTGCCAGCAGCGTCTCCGGGACAGGGGGTCTGGATTCACCCCTCCACTTT	CASSVSGTGGLDSPLHF
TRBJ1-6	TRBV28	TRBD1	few	TGTGCCAGCAGCCTGGGACAGACTAATTCACCCCTCCACTTT	CASSLGQTNSPLHF
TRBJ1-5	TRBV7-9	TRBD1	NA	TGTGCCAGCAGCTTAGTTCGCCAGGGGGCACGGGGCAATCAGCCCCAGCATTTT	CASSLVRQGARGNQPQHF
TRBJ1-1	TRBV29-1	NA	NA	TGCAGCGTTGTGGTTCGTGGCGGCATGAACACTGAAGCTTTCTTT	CSVVVRGGMNTEAFF